This T cell receptor (beta chain) was sequenced in a study of T cell responses to AZD1222 COVID-19 vaccine. This CDR3 spans 12 amino acids. The ends were cut back, 2 bases at V and 10 bases at J, with 10 bases in the middle. Germline loops: CDR1 KGHDR, CDR2 SFDVKD. Overall study results and limits: Only a handful of AZD1222 recipients, six or seven in all, had baseline seropositivity. Targets within unmutated variant regions were reportedly found for nearly half of spike-specific TCRs.

The method was immunoSEQ multiplex PCR; TCRdb's version includes in-frame clones alone and lacks a portion of them. The sample records 120,000 to 150,000 clones, 92% being singletons. Points on this clone: The antigen is undetermined.

This sequence joins TRBV24-1 and TRBJ1-2, with no clear D. The source material was peripheral blood, sampled 28 days after the second AZD1222 dose. The source is an adult who received the AZD1222 COVID-19 vaccine. The CDR3 region has the DNA TGTGCCACCAGTGATTCGTCCCAATCCTACACCTTC. Protein sequence: CATSDSSQSYTF.